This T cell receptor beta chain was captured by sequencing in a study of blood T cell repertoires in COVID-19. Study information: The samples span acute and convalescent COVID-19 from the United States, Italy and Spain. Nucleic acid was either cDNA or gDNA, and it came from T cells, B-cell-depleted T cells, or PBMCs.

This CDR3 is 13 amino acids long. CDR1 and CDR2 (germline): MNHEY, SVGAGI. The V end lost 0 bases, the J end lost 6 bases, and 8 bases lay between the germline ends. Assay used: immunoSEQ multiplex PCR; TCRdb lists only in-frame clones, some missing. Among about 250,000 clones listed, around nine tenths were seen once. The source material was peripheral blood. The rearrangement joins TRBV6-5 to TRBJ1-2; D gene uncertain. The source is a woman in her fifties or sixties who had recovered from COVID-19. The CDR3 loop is CASSYSRAHGYTF. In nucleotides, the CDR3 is TGTGCCAGCAGTTACTCGCGGGCTCATGGCTACACCTTC.